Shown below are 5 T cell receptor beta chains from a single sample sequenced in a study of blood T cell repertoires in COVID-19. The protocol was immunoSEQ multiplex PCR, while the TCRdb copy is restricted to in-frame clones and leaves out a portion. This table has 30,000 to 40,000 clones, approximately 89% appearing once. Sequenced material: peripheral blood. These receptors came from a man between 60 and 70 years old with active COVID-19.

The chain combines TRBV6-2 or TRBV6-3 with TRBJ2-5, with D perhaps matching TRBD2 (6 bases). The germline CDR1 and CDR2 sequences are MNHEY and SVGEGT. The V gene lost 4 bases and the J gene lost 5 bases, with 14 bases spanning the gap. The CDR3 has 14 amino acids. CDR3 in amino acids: CASSFNREMETQYF. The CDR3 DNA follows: TGTGCCAGCAGTTTTAATCGGGAGATGGAGACCCAGTACTTC.

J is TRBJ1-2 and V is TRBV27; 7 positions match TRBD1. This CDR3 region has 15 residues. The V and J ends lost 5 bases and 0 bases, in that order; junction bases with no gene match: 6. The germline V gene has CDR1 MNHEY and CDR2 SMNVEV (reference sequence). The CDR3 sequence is CASSPDRVANYGYTF. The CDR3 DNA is TGTGCCAGCAGTCCCGACAGGGTGGCTAACTATGGCTACACCTTC.

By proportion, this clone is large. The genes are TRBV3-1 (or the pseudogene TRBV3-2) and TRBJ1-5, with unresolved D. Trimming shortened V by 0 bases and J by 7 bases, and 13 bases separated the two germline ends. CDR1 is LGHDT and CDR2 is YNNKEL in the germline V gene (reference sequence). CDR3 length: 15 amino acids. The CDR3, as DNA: TGTGCCAGCAGCCAAGACAGAGGCCCCTCCCAGCCCCAGCATTTT. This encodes CASSQDRGPSQPQHF.

CDR3 residues: CASSPRQGVNTEAFF. CDR3 sequence (DNA): TGTGCCAGCAGCCCAAGACAGGGGGTAAACACTGAAGCTTTCTTT. The gene calls are TRBV11-2 and TRBJ1-1; 9 bases align to TRBD1. This CDR3 is built from 15 residues. V was clipped by 5 bases and J by 2 bases; unmatched bases: 6. Germline V gene sequence: CDR1 SGHAT, CDR2 FQNNGV.

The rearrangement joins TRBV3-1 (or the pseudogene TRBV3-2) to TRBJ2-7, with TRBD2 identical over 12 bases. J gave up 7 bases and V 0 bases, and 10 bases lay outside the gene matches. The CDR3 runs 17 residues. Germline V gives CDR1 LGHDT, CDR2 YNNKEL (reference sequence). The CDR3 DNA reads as TGTGCCAGCAGCCAAGATGGCCTAGCGGGAGGGCCGGGGGAGCAGTACTTC. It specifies CASSQDGLAGGPGEQYF.